The 32 T cell receptor beta chains below all came from one sample that was sequenced in a study of tumor-infiltrating lymphocytes in oesophageal squamous cell carcinoma. TCRdb independently ran MiXCR on the PCR reads; one entry per CDR3 protein. The sample consists of under 20,000 distinct CDR3 sequences, around 40% of them appearing once. Sequences were obtained from blood. The receptors originated from a male donor with esophageal squamous cell carcinoma.

This clonotype was counted a single time. The chain links TRBV27 to TRBJ2-1; no clear D gene. V lost 7 bases to trimming and J lost 9 bases, with 16 bases between them. The CDR3 is made up of 13 amino acids. Germline lookup yields CDR1 MNHEY and CDR2 SMNVEV (reference sequence). This CDR3 reads CASTPGRLGEQFF. The CDR3 nucleotides read TGTGCCAGCACCCCGGGCCGACTTGGTGAGCAGTTCTTC.

This clonotype has a count of ten or more. The V and J genes are TRBV2 and TRBJ2-7; a weak D match, TRBD2 (5 bases). Trimming removed 6 bases from V and 3 bases from J, with 12 bases in between. Germline values: CDR1 SNHLY, CDR2 FYNNEI. This CDR3 has 13 amino acids. DNA of the CDR3: TGTGCCAGCAGGACCGGGAAGCTCTACGAGCAGTACTTC. It encodes CASRTGKLYEQYF.

This clonotype was counted many times. The chain combines TRBV2 with TRBJ1-1, with D perhaps matching TRBD1 (5 bases). The CDR3 consists of 11 residues. The V end was cut by 7 bases, the J end by 5 bases, with 8 bases between. The germline CDR1 and CDR2 sequences are SNHLY and FYNNEI. The CDR3 region is CASMTETEAFF. The DNA of the CDR3 is TGTGCCAGCATGACAGAGACTGAAGCTTTCTTT. Combining the CDR3 with reference TRBV2 and TRBJ1-1 gives the whole variable domain EPEVTQTPSHQVTQMGQEVILRCVPISNHLYFYWYRQILGQKVEFLVSFYNNEISEKSEIFDDQFSVERPDGSNFTLKIRSTKLEDSAMYFCASMTETEAFFGQGTRLTVV.

V is TRBV7-3 and J is TRBJ2-1, with D maybe TRBD2 (7 bases). V was clipped by 1 base and J by 6 bases, with 16 bases between them. This CDR3 comprises 16 residues. Germline CDR1 reads SGHTA; CDR2 reads FQGTGA. The CDR3 loop is CASSLNGGASANEQFF. The DNA of the CDR3 is TGTGCCAGCAGCTTAAATGGGGGGGCCTCGGCCAATGAGCAGTTCTTC.

The chain links TRBV7-2 to TRBJ1-2; D gene unclear. Germline assignment: CDR1 SGHTA and CDR2 FQGNSA. Trimming shortened V by 5 bases and J by 8 bases, and 21 bases separated the two germline ends. The CDR3 has 15 amino acids. CDR3: CASSDEGRFVRGYTF. Written as DNA, the CDR3 is TGTGCCAGCAGCGACGAAGGACGGTTTGTAAGAGGCTACACCTTC.

Notes on this clonotype: A much larger clone lies a single base off, so this may be a read error. The rearrangement links TRBV19 to TRBJ2-4; 8 bases are a match to TRBD2. The CDR3 loop spans 14 amino acids. V was clipped by 4 bases and J by 13 bases; unmatched bases: 12. Germline CDR1 LNHDA, CDR2 SQIVND (reference sequence). CDR3 sequence (DNA): TGTGCCAGTAGTACGGGGGGGGGGGCAAATGAGCAGTACTTC. Its translation: CASSTGGGANEQYF.

The chain carries TRBV7-6 and TRBJ1-4; D unresolved. The CDR3 has 13 amino acids. V was clipped by 2 bases and J by 8 bases, with 9 bases between them. CDR1 is SGHVS, CDR2 FNYEAQ, per germline. CDR3 coding DNA: TGTGCCAGCAGCTTAATGCTGGGGGAAAAACTGTTTTTT. This gives the protein CASSLMLGEKLFF. Combining the CDR3 with reference TRBV7-6 and TRBJ1-4 gives the whole variable domain GAGVSQSPRYKVTKRGQDVALRCDPISGHVSLYWYRQALGQGPEFLTYFNYEAQQDKSGLPNDRFSAERPEGSISTLTIQRTEQRDSAMYRCASSLMLGEKLFFGSGTQLSVL.

V usage is TRBV11-3 and J usage is TRBJ2-6; no definite D call. V dropped 1 base and J dropped 18 bases, with 4 bases sitting between them. Per germline, CDR1 SGHNT and CDR2 YENEEA. The CDR3 runs to 9 residues. CDR3 sequence reads: CASSLGRTF. DNA for the CDR3: TGTGCCAGCAGCTTAGGCCGGACTTTC.

The table lists this clonotype with many counts. The chain employs TRBV5-8 and TRBJ2-3; D call uncertain. The CDR3 spans 12 residues. Germline CDR1 SGHTS, CDR2 YDEGEE. V shed 1 base and J shed 6 bases, with 6 bases lying between them. The CDR3: CASSLFSDTQYF. The CDR3 DNA follows: TGTGCCAGCAGCTTGTTTTCGGATACGCAGTATTTT.

At least ten counts were recorded for this clonotype. A much larger clone lies one base from this, so it may be a read error. The CDR3 nucleotides are TGTGCCAGCAGTAGGAGGGATGAGCAGTACTTC. Its translation is CASSRRDEQYF. The chain links TRBV6-1 to TRBJ2-5, with D maybe TRBD2 (6 bases). Germline V gene lookup returns CDR1 MNHNS and CDR2 SASEGT. V was shortened by 5 bases and J by 11 bases, with 12 bases between the two germline ends. The CDR3 has 11 residues.

The J gene is TRBJ2-7, the V gene TRBV19; 8 bases match TRBD1. This CDR3 contains 16 residues. Germline V lookup: CDR1 LNHDA, CDR2 SQIVND (reference sequence). The junction had 17 bases not matched to a gene; V was cut back by 6 bases and J by 7 bases. CDR3 in DNA: TGTGCCAGTAGCCCCCCGGACAGGGCTTTATTCTATGAGCAGTACTTC. Its protein product is CASSPPDRALFYEQYF.

V usage is TRBV10-3 and J usage is TRBJ2-6; D perhaps matches TRBD1 (5 bases). Deletions cut 3 bases from V and 0 bases from J, with 18 bases between. In germline, CDR1 is ENHRY, CDR2 SYGVKD. CDR3 size: 19 residues. The CDR3 region has the DNA TGTGCCATCAGTGACCGGCTAGACAGCCGACTCTCTGGGGCCAACGTCCTGACTTTC. It translates to CAISDRLDSRLSGANVLTF.

CDR3: CASSVGAGDEQFF. CDR3 DNA sequence: TGTGCCAGCAGCGTAGGTGCCGGGGATGAGCAGTTCTTC. V and J are TRBV9 and TRBJ2-1; D possibly corresponds to TRBD2 (5 bases). The V end was cut by 0 bases, the J end by 8 bases, with 9 bases between. Per the germline V gene, CDR1 is SGDLS and CDR2 is YYNGEE. There are 13 residues in the CDR3.

The rearrangement uses TRBV5-1 and TRBJ2-1; the D gene is possibly TRBD2 (6 bases). Germline values: CDR1 SGHRS, CDR2 YFSETQ. The V and J ends lost 0 bases and 0 bases respectively, with 13 bases between them. The CDR3 sequence is 17 residues long. The CDR3 DNA is TGCGCCAGCAGCTTGGCTGGGAAGACTAGCTCCTACAATGAGCAGTTCTTC. This translates into CASSLAGKTSSYNEQFF.

The chain joins TRBV6-6 to TRBJ2-7, with D perhaps TRBD2 (7 bases). The CDR3 has 14 amino acids. The V gene lost 2 bases and the J gene lost 2 bases, with 10 bases spanning the gap. The germline CDR1 and CDR2 sequences are MNHNY and SVGAGI (reference sequence). Here the CDR3 reads CASSYGGAAYEQYF. The CDR3 bases are TGTGCCAGCAGTTACGGGGGGGCCGCCTACGAGCAGTACTTC.

This clonotype was found a few times. The chain employs TRBV7-3 and TRBJ2-1; 14 bases are a match to TRBD2. The CDR3 runs to 19 residues. Per the germline V gene, CDR1 is SGHTA and CDR2 is FQGTGA. Losses at the gene ends were 4 bases for V and 6 bases for J; bases not matched to a gene: 14. The CDR3 DNA reads TGTGCCAGCAGCTCAACCGGGACTAGCGGGAGTTTTTTCGGCAATGAGCAGTTCTTC. It specifies CASSSTGTSGSFFGNEQFF.

The chain has TRBV24-1 and TRBJ2-2; maybe TRBD2 (6 bases). This CDR3 has 14 residues. The V and J ends lost 8 bases and 0 bases respectively, with 9 bases between them. CDR1 and CDR2 from the germline V gene are KGHDR and SFDVKD. The CDR3, as DNA: TGTGCCACCAAGAGGGAGGCGAACACCGGGGAGCTGTTTTTT. It is translated as CATKREANTGELFF.

This chain uses TRBV7-4 with TRBJ2-3; perhaps TRBD2 as D (6 bases). Germline-derived CDR1 and CDR2 are SGHVT and SQSDAQ. The V end lost 1 base, the J end lost 5 bases, and 7 bases lay between the germline ends. This CDR3 comprises 13 residues. CDR3 in amino acids: CASSLVGGDTQYF. In DNA form, the CDR3 reads TGTGCCAGCAGCTTAGTGGGGGGAGATACGCAGTATTTT.

Here the CDR3 reads CASSPGIENTEAFF. The CDR3 DNA is TGTGCCAGCAGCCCTGGAATAGAGAACACTGAAGCTTTCTTT. The chain links TRBV12-3 or TRBV12-4 to TRBJ1-1; no reliable D call. This CDR3 has 14 residues. V lost 6 bases and J lost 1, with 12 bases in between.

In this sample, this clonotype turned up many times. The chain employs TRBV5-1 and TRBJ1-1; D possibly corresponds to TRBD1 (6 bases). CDR3 length equals 13 residues. The germline V gene encodes CDR1 SGHRS and CDR2 YFSETQ. Trimming took 4 bases from V and 6 from J, leaving 13 bases between them. CDR3 bases: TGCGCCAGCAGCCTACAGGAGGGGGCTGAAGCTTTCTTT. Amino acid sequence: CASSLQEGAEAFF.

V and J are TRBV7-6 and TRBJ2-7, with a weak D call TRBD2 (6 bases). The J call may be incorrect, as the DNA end agrees better with TRBJ2-5. Germline V gene lookup returns CDR1 SGHVS and CDR2 FNYEAQ. There are 16 residues in the CDR3. This CDR3 is CASSLARGPRGETQYF. The CDR3 DNA sequence: TGTGCCAGCAGCTTAGCGAGAGGGCCTCGGGGGGAGACCCAGTACTTC.

The chain joins TRBV5-1 to TRBJ2-3; 8 nucleotides match TRBD1. With V trimmed by 0 bases and J by 5 bases, 11 bases remained unmatched. Germline CDR1 SGHRS, CDR2 YFSETQ. The CDR3 loop spans 17 amino acids. CDR3 sequence (DNA): TGCGCCAGCAGCTTGGGGCCCGGGACAGGCAAAGGAGATACGCAGTATTTT. Amino acid sequence: CASSLGPGTGKGDTQYF.

This clonotype was seen at least ten times. The chain links TRBV27 to TRBJ2-2; maybe TRBD2 (6 bases). V lost 4 bases and J lost 2, with 14 bases in between. There are 16 residues in the CDR3. Germline CDR1 MNHEY, CDR2 SMNVEV (reference sequence). CDR3 nucleotide sequence: TGTGCCAGCAGTTGGGAGGACTCGTATAACACCGGGGAGCTGTTTTTT. It specifies CASSWEDSYNTGELFF.

A remark on this clonotype: One end of the junction fails to match germline, which may point to a read error. The rearrangement links TRBV11-2 to TRBJ2-7; 14 nucleotides agree with TRBD2. The CDR3 has 21 amino acids. Looked up from germline, CDR1 is SGHAT and CDR2 is FQNNGV. CDR3 coding DNA: TGTGCCAGCAGCTTAGGAGTTTCGGGACTAGCGGGGGTTATCAACACCGGGGAGCTGTACTTC. Amino acids: CASSLGVSGLAGVINTGELYF.

CDR3 loop: CASSPPRGTGAYEQYF. The DNA of the CDR3 is TGTGCCAGCAGCCCCCCCCGCGGGACAGGGGCCTACGAGCAGTACTTC. V gene TRBV28 combines with J gene TRBJ2-7, with 10 bases identical to TRBD1. Losses at the gene ends were 6 bases for V and 2 bases for J; bases not matched to a gene: 10. The germline V gene has CDR1 MDHEN and CDR2 SYDVKM. The CDR3 has 16 residues.

The sample holds many counts of this clonotype. V usage is TRBV6-1 and J usage is TRBJ2-7; D is perhaps TRBD2 (7 bases). Germline V CDR1 and CDR2: MNHNS, SASEGT. V lost 7 bases to trimming and J lost 0 bases, with 16 bases between them. The CDR3 covers 15 residues. The chain's CDR3 is CASTSSGTHSYEQYF. CDR3 DNA sequence: TGTGCCAGCACCTCCAGCGGGACACACTCCTACGAGCAGTACTTC.

In its sample, this clonotype was seen a few times. The chain is built from TRBV19 and TRBJ2-5; a possible D gene is TRBD1 (5 bases). Looked up from germline, CDR1 is LNHDA and CDR2 is SQIVND (reference sequence). CDR3 length equals 13 residues. Trimming cost V 2 bases and J 11 bases, with 15 bases left between them. The CDR3 spells CASSISQGGEQYF. For the CDR3, the DNA is TGTGCCAGTAGTATAAGCCAGGGCGGTGAGCAGTACTTC.

This sequence joins TRBV11-1 and TRBJ2-2; 10 bases map to TRBD2. The CDR3 is made up of 16 amino acids. Germline CDR1 SGHAT, CDR2 FQDESV (reference sequence). Losses at the gene ends were 4 bases for V and 8 bases for J; bases not matched to a gene: 10. The CDR3: CASSSRGLAGAGELFF. The CDR3 DNA sequence: TGTGCCAGCAGCTCCCGAGGGCTAGCGGGGGCTGGGGAGCTGTTTTTT.

For this clonotype: One end of the junction varies from germline; a read error may be responsible. The chain joins TRBV7-8 to TRBJ2-1; 9 bases are a match to TRBD2. Germline values: CDR1 SGHVS, CDR2 FQNEAQ. The CDR3 extends over 16 amino acids. The CDR3 DNA follows: TGTGCCAGCGGCTTAGTGGTGCGGGAGGGCGCCGGGGAGCTGTATTTT. The encoded protein is CASGLVVREGAGELYF.

This clonotype was recorded a few times. J is TRBJ2-1 and V is TRBV9; 12 nucleotides agree with TRBD2. Germline CDR1 SGDLS, CDR2 YYNGEE. With 0 bases clipped from V and 0 bases from J, the junction kept 7 bases outside the gene matches. The CDR3 is made up of 19 amino acids. CDR3 coding DNA: TGTGCCAGCAGCGTAGCATCCCTACTAGCGGGAGGCTCCTACAATGAGCAGTTCTTC. Protein product: CASSVASLLAGGSYNEQFF. Filled out from reference TRBV9 and TRBJ2-1, the complete variable domain reads DSGVTQTPKHLITATGQRVTLRCSPRSGDLSVYWYQQSLDQGLQFLIQYYNGEERAKGNILERFSAQQFPDLHSELNLSSLELGDSALYFCASSVASLLAGGSYNEQFFGPGTRLTVL.

This clonotype was found a few times. The chain combines TRBV7-2 with TRBJ2-4; D gene unclear. With the DNA end fitting TRBJ2-7 better, the J assignment may be wrong. The CDR3 totals 15 residues. Germline V lookup: CDR1 SGHTA, CDR2 FQGNSA. Here the CDR3 reads CASSQSPDRLYEQYF. In nucleotides, the CDR3 is TGTGCCAGCAGCCAATCACCGGACCGCCTCTACGAGCAGTACTTC.

In this sample, this clonotype turned up many times. This could be a read error, since a much larger clone is one nucleotide away. This rearrangement joins TRBV7-7 to TRBJ2-5; possibly TRBD1 for D (6 bases). Germline CDR1 is SSHAT and CDR2 is FNYEAQ (reference sequence). CDR3 size: 13 residues. This CDR3 reads CASSSGWDNEQYF. The CDR3 DNA reads as TGTGCTAGCAGCTCCGGTTGGGACAATGAGCAGTACTTC.